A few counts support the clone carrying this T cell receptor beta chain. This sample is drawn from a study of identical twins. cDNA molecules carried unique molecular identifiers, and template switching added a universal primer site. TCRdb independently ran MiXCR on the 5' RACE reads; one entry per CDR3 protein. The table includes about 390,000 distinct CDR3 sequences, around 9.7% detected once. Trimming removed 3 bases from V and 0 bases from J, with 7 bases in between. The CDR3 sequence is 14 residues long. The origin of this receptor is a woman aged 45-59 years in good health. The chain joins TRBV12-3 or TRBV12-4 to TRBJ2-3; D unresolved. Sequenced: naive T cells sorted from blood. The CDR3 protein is CASSLGISTDTQYF. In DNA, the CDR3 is TGTGCCAGCAGTTTGGGGATTAGCACAGATACGCAGTATTTT.